These 27 T cell receptor beta chains originate from one sample sequenced in a study of shared T cell receptors in the human thymus. Produced via immunoSEQ multiplex PCR; TCRdb's table is partial and in-frame only. The repertoire holds about 610,000 clones, with approximately 90% as singletons. This sample also belongs to another study, concerning human thymus T cells.

Sequenced sample: thymocytes. These receptors were obtained from a boy under three years old with a congenital heart defect.

The table lists this clone with a count of one. This chain joins TRBV4-3 and TRBJ2-1, with 13 bases fitting TRBD2. Unmatched junction bases numbered 5, after V lost 0 bases and J lost 6 bases. The CDR3 runs 17 residues. Germline V gene sequence: CDR1 LGHNA, CDR2 YSLEER. The CDR3 nucleotides are TGCGCCAGCAGCCAAGAAAAACTAGCGGGAGGGCTCAATGAGCAGTTCTTC. This gives the protein CASSQEKLAGGLNEQFF.

The chain uses TRBV28 and TRBJ1-2, with D possibly matching TRBD1 (5 bases). Trimming left V 6 bases short and J 2 bases short, with 10 bases between. The length of the CDR3 is 13 residues. The germline V gene has CDR1 MDHEN and CDR2 SYDVKM. The DNA of the CDR3 is TGTGCCAGCAGCCCGGACATGAACTATGGCTACACCTTC. It specifies CASSPDMNYGYTF.

The chain uses TRBV7-2 and TRBJ2-1; 10 bases match TRBD2. The germline V gene encodes CDR1 SGHTA and CDR2 FQGNSA. Trimming cost V 8 bases and J 9 bases; bases outside gene matches: 10. There are 14 residues in the CDR3. Here the CDR3 DNA reads TGTGCCAGCGCCCTGGGACTAGCGAGACGTGAGCAGTTCTTC. Translating gives CASALGLARREQFF.

J is TRBJ2-3 and V is TRBV5-1, with D perhaps matching TRBD2 (6 bases). Trimming took off 0 bases at V and 4 bases at J, with 21 bases between the two ends. CDR1 SGHRS and CDR2 YFSETQ come from the germline V gene. This CDR3 comprises 18 residues. The chain's CDR3 is CASSLARSGTEGPDTQYF. CDR3 in DNA: TGCGCCAGCAGCTTGGCCCGCTCCGGGACTGAGGGTCCAGATACGCAGTATTTT.

As to this clone: Sequence at one end of the junction differs from germline and may be a read error. The chain employs TRBV7-7 and TRBJ2-7; TRBD2 matches at 10 bases. The CDR3 loop spans 13 amino acids. The germline gives CDR1 SSHAT, CDR2 FNYEAQ (reference sequence). The CDR3 region has the DNA TGTGCTAGCAGTGCTAGCGGGAGCTACGAGCAGTACTTC. Translating it yields CASSASGSYEQYF.

The J gene is TRBJ2-7, the V gene TRBV10-3, with TRBD2 matching 7 bases. Germline-derived CDR1 and CDR2 are ENHRY and SYGVKD. The CDR3 sequence is 16 residues long. The V gene end was trimmed by 3 bases and the J gene end by 10 bases; junction bases not matched to a gene: 18. CDR3: CAISEKWTRNNLPQYF. CDR3 bases: TGTGCCATCAGTGAAAAATGGACTAGGAATAACCTACCCCAGTACTTC.

The chain links TRBV7-3 to TRBJ2-7; 7 nucleotides line up with TRBD1. V lost 4 bases, J lost 3 bases, and 6 bases stayed unmatched. Looked up from germline, CDR1 is SGHTA and CDR2 is FQGTGA. The CDR3 length is 14 residues. CDR3 sequence: CASSSSGQHYEQYF. CDR3 nucleotide sequence: TGTGCCAGCAGCTCCTCGGGACAGCACTACGAGCAGTACTTC.

The V and J genes are TRBV4-1 and TRBJ1-1, with 11 bases matching TRBD1. The CDR3 contains 20 residues. In germline, CDR1 is MGHRA, CDR2 YSYEKL. The ends lost 1 base at V and 1 base at J; junction bases unmatched: 14. The CDR3 nucleotides read TGCGCCAGCAGCCAAGTTCCGAACCGGACAGGGGGCGTCGGGAACACTGAAGCTTTCTTT. The encoded protein is CASSQVPNRTGGVGNTEAFF.

This clone was seen once. The chain links TRBV7-2 to TRBJ1-1; no clear D gene. This CDR3 region has 14 residues. The germline CDR1 and CDR2 sequences are SGHTA and FQGNSA. The V gene lost 2 bases and the J gene lost 3 bases, with 10 bases spanning the gap. CDR3 nucleotide sequence: TGTGCCAGCAGCTTAAGGGAGGTTGACACTGAAGCTTTCTTT. This encodes CASSLREVDTEAFF.

This clone was seen more than once but under ten times. The chain has TRBV7-9 and TRBJ2-5; 10 bases fit TRBD2. The CDR3 spans 17 residues. The germline CDR1 and CDR2 sequences are SEHNR and FQNEAQ (reference sequence). Trimming cost V 5 bases and J 5 bases; bases outside gene matches: 14. The CDR3 region is CASSPPPSGSEDETQYF. The CDR3 DNA reads TGTGCCAGCAGCCCCCCCCCTAGCGGGAGTGAGGATGAGACCCAGTACTTC.

This clone showed up just a few times. DNA of the CDR3: TGCGCCAGCAGCCAAGGGGGACAACAGGGTTGCGAGCAGTACTTC. Protein product: CASSQGGQQGCEQYF. V usage is TRBV4-1 and J usage is TRBJ2-7, with D possibly matching TRBD1 (6 bases). This CDR3 is built from 15 residues. Germline-derived CDR1 and CDR2 are MGHRA and YSYEKL. V lost 1 base, J lost 6 bases, and 16 bases lay in between.

The chain links TRBV4-3 to TRBJ2-3; 7 positions agree with TRBD2. Germline CDR1 is LGHNA and CDR2 is YSLEER. CDR3 length: 18 amino acids. V was clipped by 0 bases and J by 0 bases; unmatched bases: 9. Here the CDR3 reads CASSQEGTGTNSTDTQYF. DNA for the CDR3: TGCGCCAGCAGCCAAGAAGGCACCGGGACTAACAGCACAGATACGCAGTATTTT.

The gene calls are TRBV27 and TRBJ2-2; weak D call: TRBD1 (5 bases). The CDR3 sequence is 15 residues long. The ends were cut back, 3 bases at V and 6 bases at J, with 14 bases in the middle. Looked up from germline, CDR1 is MNHEY and CDR2 is SMNVEV (reference sequence). DNA of the CDR3: TGTGCCAGCAGTTTGACAGCCACTCAGGCCGGGGAGCTGTTTTTT. Encoded protein: CASSLTATQAGELFF.

This clone was picked up one time. The rearrangement links TRBV25-1 to TRBJ2-1, with D possibly TRBD1 on 6 matching bases. Deletions cut 1 base from V and 9 bases from J, with 22 bases between. The CDR3 spans 17 residues. CDR1 and CDR2 (germline): MGHDK, SYGVNS. CDR3 DNA sequence: TGTGCCAGCAGTGAATGGGCCGGGACAATCGGGCAAGGTGAGCAGTTCTTC. Its protein product is CASSEWAGTIGQGEQFF.

This chain links TRBV7-9 with TRBJ2-5, with TRBD2 as a possible D gene (5 bases). V shed 1 base and J shed 5 bases, with 14 bases lying between them. The length of the CDR3 is 15 residues. From germline, CDR1 is SEHNR and CDR2 FQNEAQ (reference sequence). This CDR3 is CASSLDLRAKETQYF. The CDR3 region has the DNA TGTGCCAGCAGCTTAGATCTGCGGGCGAAGGAGACCCAGTACTTC.

The J gene is TRBJ2-1, the V gene TRBV6-5; a weak D match, TRBD2 (5 bases). Trimming shortened V by 2 bases and J by 8 bases, and 19 bases separated the two germline ends. The germline gives CDR1 MNHEY, CDR2 SVGAGI. The CDR3 totals 16 residues. CDR3 region: CASSYDEGPFGYEQFF. Here the CDR3 DNA reads TGTGCCAGCAGTTACGACGAGGGCCCCTTTGGGTATGAGCAGTTCTTC.

This chain joins TRBV25-1 and TRBJ1-1, with 8 bases aligning to TRBD1. CDR3 length: 11 residues. The trim removed 6 bases at V and 8 bases at J, leaving 2 bases unmatched. CDR1 is MGHDK and CDR2 is SYGVNS in the germline V gene. The CDR3 sequence is CASSRQGEAFF. The CDR3 coding sequence is TGTGCCAGCAGCCGACAGGGGGAAGCTTTCTTT.

For the CDR3, the DNA is TGTGCCAGCAGTGATGAACAGGGGGATTACACCGGGGAGCTGTTTTTT. Its translation: CASSDEQGDYTGELFF. The chain combines TRBV25-1 with TRBJ2-2, with TRBD1 matching over 8 bases. The CDR3 is 16 residues long. With V trimmed by 3 bases and J by 3 bases, 6 bases remained unmatched. CDR1 and CDR2 (germline): MGHDK, SYGVNS.

The chain joins TRBV6-5 to TRBJ2-7; D call uncertain. V gave up 0 bases and J gave up 3 bases, with 12 bases separating them. The germline CDR1 and CDR2 sequences are MNHEY and SVGAGI. The length of the CDR3 is 15 residues. The CDR3 protein is CASSYSNSLGYEQYF. The CDR3 DNA follows: TGTGCCAGCAGTTACTCGAACAGCTTGGGCTACGAGCAGTACTTC.

The rearrangement links TRBV7-3 to TRBJ2-1; maybe TRBD2 (7 bases). The CDR3 length is 16 residues. The V end was cut by 5 bases, the J end by 6 bases, with 20 bases between. In germline, CDR1 is SGHTA, CDR2 FQGTGA. In DNA form, the CDR3 reads TGTGCCAGCAGCATCTCAGAGGGAGGGGGGCGCAATGAGCAGTTCTTC. Translation: CASSISEGGGRNEQFF.

As regards this clone: The junction departs from germline at one end; a sequencing error may be responsible. J is TRBJ2-3 and V is TRBV20-1, with TRBD2 matching over 8 bases. Germline V lookup: CDR1 DFQATT, CDR2 SNEGSKA (reference sequence). The CDR3 consists of 11 residues. CDR3 DNA: TGCAGGGCTAGCGGGACAGATACGCAGTATTTT. This codes for CRASGTDTQYF.

In its sample, this clone was seen once. The chain employs TRBV15 and TRBJ2-5; maybe TRBD2 (6 bases). Germline V CDR1 and CDR2: LNHNV, YYDKDF (reference sequence). V gave up 5 bases and J gave up 4 bases, with 14 bases separating them. The CDR3 length is 14 residues. CDR3 amino acids: CATSSTRRGETQYF. Written as DNA, the CDR3 is TGTGCCACCAGCTCCACACGGCGGGGAGAGACCCAGTACTTC.

V gene TRBV28 combines with J gene TRBJ2-7; D is unclear. V lost 5 bases, J lost 2 bases, and 34 bases lay in between. The length of the CDR3 is 21 residues. CDR1 is MDHEN and CDR2 is SYDVKM in the germline V gene. The DNA of the CDR3 is TGTGCCAGCAGTCGACCCCGAGGTAGCCAAGTTGTTCCCTCAGAACCCTACGAGCAGTACTTC. It encodes CASSRPRGSQVVPSEPYEQYF.

This chain connects TRBV13 to TRBJ2-7; 16 bases are a match to TRBD2. Germline CDR1 and CDR2: PRHDT and FYEKMQ (reference sequence). This CDR3 comprises 18 residues. Trimming at V came to 4 bases and at J to 2 bases, leaving 8 bases not matched to a gene. CDR3 bases: TGTGCCAGCAGCTCGCAGGGACTAGCGGGAGGGGCCGCCTACGAGCAGTACTTC. Translating it yields CASSSQGLAGGAAYEQYF.

This chain links TRBV2 with TRBJ2-4, with 12 bases that match TRBD2. Germline-derived CDR1 and CDR2 are SNHLY and FYNNEI. The CDR3 consists of 19 residues. V lost 4 bases to trimming and J lost 1 base; unmatched junction nucleotides: 11. CDR3 amino acids: CASSGGLAGGPPAKNIQYF. CDR3 DNA sequence: TGTGCCAGCAGTGGAGGCCTAGCGGGAGGGCCCCCGGCCAAAAACATTCAGTACTTC.

The chain has TRBV7-8 and TRBJ1-5, with D possibly matching TRBD1 (6 bases). The V gene's germline CDR1 is SGHVS and CDR2 FQNEAQ. V shed 5 bases and J shed 7 bases, with 18 bases lying between them. The CDR3 spans 15 residues. The CDR3 here is CASSESPGVRQPQHF. The CDR3 DNA is TGTGCCAGCAGCGAGTCCCCAGGGGTCAGGCAGCCCCAGCATTTT.

This chain joins TRBV15 and TRBJ2-7; TRBD1 agrees at 7 bases. From germline, CDR1 is LNHNV and CDR2 YYDKDF (reference sequence). With V trimmed by 8 bases and J by 3 bases, 7 bases remained unmatched. CDR3 length: 13 amino acids. The CDR3 here is CATGTASYYEQYF. The CDR3 coding sequence is TGTGCCACCGGGACAGCCTCTTACTACGAGCAGTACTTC.